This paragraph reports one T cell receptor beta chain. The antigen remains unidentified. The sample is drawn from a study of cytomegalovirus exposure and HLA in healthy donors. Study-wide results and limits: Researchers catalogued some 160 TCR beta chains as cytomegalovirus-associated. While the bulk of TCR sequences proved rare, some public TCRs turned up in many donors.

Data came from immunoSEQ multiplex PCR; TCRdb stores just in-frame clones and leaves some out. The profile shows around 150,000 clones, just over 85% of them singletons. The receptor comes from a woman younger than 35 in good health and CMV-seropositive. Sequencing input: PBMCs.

The CDR3 reads CASSFRIGSRTGYSGANVLTF. As DNA, the CDR3 is TGTGCCAGCAGTTTTAGAATTGGTTCAAGAACAGGCTACTCTGGGGCCAACGTCCTGACTTTC. The V call is TRBV28, the J call TRBJ2-6; D may be TRBD1 (5 bases). Germline CDR1 reads MDHEN; CDR2 reads SYDVKM. The V end was cut by 3 bases, the J end by 0 bases, with 24 bases between. This CDR3 region has 21 residues. The full variable domain, its missing parts supplied by reference TRBV28 and TRBJ2-6, is DVKVTQSSRYLVKRTGEKVFLECVQDMDHENMFWYRQDPGLGLRLIYFSYDVKMKEKGDIPEGYSVSREKKERFSLILESASTNQTSMYLCASSFRIGSRTGYSGANVLTFGAGSRLTVL.